The clone carrying this T cell receptor beta chain was counted only a few times. Its antigen is as yet unknown. These data belong to a study of identical twins. The junction had 5 bases not matched to a gene; V was cut back by 8 bases and J by 3 bases. The length of the CDR3 is 13 residues. Per germline, CDR1 SNHLY and CDR2 FYNNEI. Points from the study as a whole: Twins showed weaker excess sharing in their beta out-of-frame sequences.

Everyone who gave samples was a healthy Caucasian. TCRdb used MiXCR to reprocess the 5' RACE reads, holding one entry per CDR3 protein. The repertoire holds hundreds of thousands of distinct CDR3 sequences, roughly 7% seen once, with roughly 3.6% in the top ten. The same sample was also used in a study of yellow fever vaccine responses in identical twins.

This TCR was sampled from a woman in her late teens or twenties in good health. The sample comprised memory (CD45RO+) T cells sorted from blood. The V and J genes are TRBV2 and TRBJ2-7, with 9 bases lining up with TRBD1. CDR3 bases: TGTGCCAGCGGGAGGGGACAGGGCTACGAGCAGTACTTC. Protein: CASGRGQGYEQYF. Using reference TRBV2 and TRBJ2-7 for the parts outside the CDR3, the full variable domain is EPEVTQTPSHQVTQMGQEVILRCVPISNHLYFYWYRQILGQKVEFLVSFYNNEISEKSEIFDDQFSVERPDGSNFTLKIRSTKLEDSAMYFCASGRGQGYEQYFGPGTRLTVT.